A single TCR beta chain is shown here with its context. What it binds is not known. Use of 60 Vbeta and 13 Jbeta primers characterized the PCR. Authors' methods: A later analysis tallied 75 million to 80 million unique TCR beta chains, around 11 million of them shared. Sequenced by immunoSEQ multiplex PCR; TCRdb stores in-frame clones only, minus some. D and trimming were read from the DNA, whereas the V and J calls and clone size are those reported in that table. The table includes approximately 130,000 clones, around two thirds detected once. The sample is drawn from a study of cytomegalovirus exposure and HLA in healthy donors. Regarding the study as a whole: Specificity for CMV antigens was confirmed in vitro for a few of the CMV-associated chains. Later on, an analysis tied approximately 15,000 TCR beta sequences to HLA alleles at 0.05 false discovery rate.

After removal of 2 bases from V and 6 bases from J, the junction contained 11 bases not matched to a gene. Germline-derived CDR1 and CDR2 are ENHRY and SYGVKD. The CDR3 runs to 16 residues. Source material: PBMCs. V gene TRBV10-3 combines with J gene TRBJ2-7; 9 bases map to TRBD2. This TCR came from a woman aged 40 to 49 in good health and CMV-seronegative. The CDR3 region has the DNA TGTGCCATCAGTGAGCCCTTAGCGGGGGCGCCAGGCGAGCAGTACTTC. It yields the protein CAISEPLAGAPGEQYF.